Listed below are T cell receptor beta chains from one sample, sequenced in a study of cytomegalovirus exposure and HLA in healthy donors. This table comes from immunoSEQ multiplex PCR, and its TCRdb copy is limited to in-frame clones, with some not included. The table has 150,000 to 200,000 clones, about 79% seen once. The sequenced material came from PBMCs. These receptors were obtained from a man aged 50 to 59 in good health and CMV-seropositive. Each CDR3 is given with its conserved first and last residue. A D gene is named only where the DNA matches it firmly. Rows may omit the clone size; those that give it use once, few, many or a size class.

clone size	D gene	V gene	J gene	CDR3 protein	CDR3 DNA
-	TRBD1	TRBV29-1	TRBJ1-2	CSVPRDSYGYTF	TGCAGCGTCCCGAGGGACAGCTATGGCTACACCTTC
-	-	TRBV18	TRBJ2-2	CASSPTGYTGELFF	TGTGCCAGCTCACCCACGGGGTACACCGGGGAGCTGTTTTTT
-	TRBD1	TRBV18	TRBJ1-2	CASSPDRVNYGYTF	TGTGCCAGCTCACCCGACAGGGTTAACTATGGCTACACCTTC
-	TRBD2	TRBV7-2	TRBJ2-4	CASSLGGLEGAKNIQYF	TGTGCCAGCAGCTTAGGGGGACTAGAGGGGGCCAAAAACATTCAGTACTTC
-	-	TRBV2	TRBJ1-1	CASTVNTEAFF	TGTGCCAGCACCGTGAACACTGAAGCTTTCTTT
once	TRBD2	TRBV7-6	TRBJ2-7	CASSLTSGGANQYF	TGTGCCAGCAGCTTAACTAGCGGGGGGGCGAATCAGTACTTC
-	TRBD1	TRBV6-6	TRBJ1-2	CASSYSRGRNYGYTF	TGTGCCAGCAGTTACTCAAGGGGGCGGAACTATGGCTACACCTTC
few	-	TRBV5-1	TRBJ2-7	CASSLGAEQYF	TGCGCCAGCAGCTTGGGGGCCGAGCAGTACTTC
-	-	TRBV5-1	TRBJ2-2	CASSLRSTGELFF	TGCGCCAGCAGCTTGAGGAGCACCGGGGAGCTGTTTTTT
-	-	TRBV7-9	TRBJ2-3	CASTGTDTQYF	TGTGCCAGCACAGGTACAGATACGCAGTATTTT
-	-	TRBV9	TRBJ2-6	CASSVDPSTGTGANVLTF	TGTGCCAGCAGCGTAGATCCTTCGACAGGAACCGGGGCCAACGTCCTGACTTTC
-	-	TRBV7-9	TRBJ2-1	CSSSSSGTRYNEQFF	TGTTCCAGCAGTTCCTCCGGGACAAGATACAATGAGCAGTTCTTC
few	TRBD2	TRBV27	TRBJ2-3	CASSLRASGGTDTQYF	TGTGCCAGCAGTTTAAGGGCTAGCGGGGGCACAGATACGCAGTATTTT